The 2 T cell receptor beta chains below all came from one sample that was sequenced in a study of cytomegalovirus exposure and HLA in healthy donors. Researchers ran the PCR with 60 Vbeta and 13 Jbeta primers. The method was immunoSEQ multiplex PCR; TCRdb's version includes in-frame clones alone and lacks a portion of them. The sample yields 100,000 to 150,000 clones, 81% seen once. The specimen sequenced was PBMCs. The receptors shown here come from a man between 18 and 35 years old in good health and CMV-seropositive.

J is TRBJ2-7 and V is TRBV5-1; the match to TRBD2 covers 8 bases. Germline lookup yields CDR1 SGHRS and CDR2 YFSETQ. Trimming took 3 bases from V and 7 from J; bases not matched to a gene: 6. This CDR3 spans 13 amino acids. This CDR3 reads CASSSAREGEQYF. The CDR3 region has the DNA TGCGCCAGCAGCTCTGCCCGGGAGGGGGAGCAGTACTTC.

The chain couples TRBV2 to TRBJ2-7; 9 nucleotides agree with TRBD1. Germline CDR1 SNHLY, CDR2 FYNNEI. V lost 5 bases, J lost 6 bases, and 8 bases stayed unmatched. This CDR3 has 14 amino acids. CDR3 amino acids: CASSLRDRESEQYF. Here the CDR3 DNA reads TGTGCCAGCAGTCTCCGGGACAGGGAGTCCGAGCAGTACTTC.